A single count supports the clone carrying this T cell receptor beta chain. The antigen is unknown. PCR employed 60 Vbeta and 13 Jbeta primers. The table came from immunoSEQ multiplex PCR; TCRdb's copy has only in-frame clones and leaves some out. The data show around 110,000 clones, around three quarters seen once. Donors sampled were nominally healthy, though unrecorded immune exposures were likely. Trimming at V came to 0 bases and at J to 3 bases, leaving 4 bases not matched to a gene. Germline CDR1 reads MGHRA; CDR2 reads YSYEKL. The CDR3 consists of 16 residues. The data are from a study of cytomegalovirus exposure and HLA in healthy donors. Study results and limitations: Later analysis identified a missense DCLRE1C variant that was linked to TCR beta V- and J-gene trimming.

The chain carries TRBV4-1 and TRBJ2-7, with 11 bases aligning to TRBD2. This receptor was identified in a woman between 25 and 40 years old in good health and CMV-seronegative. The sequenced material came from PBMCs. CDR3 bases: TGCGCCAGCAGCCAAGAAACTCTAGCGGGAGGCTACGAGCAGTACTTC. It specifies CASSQETLAGGYEQYF.